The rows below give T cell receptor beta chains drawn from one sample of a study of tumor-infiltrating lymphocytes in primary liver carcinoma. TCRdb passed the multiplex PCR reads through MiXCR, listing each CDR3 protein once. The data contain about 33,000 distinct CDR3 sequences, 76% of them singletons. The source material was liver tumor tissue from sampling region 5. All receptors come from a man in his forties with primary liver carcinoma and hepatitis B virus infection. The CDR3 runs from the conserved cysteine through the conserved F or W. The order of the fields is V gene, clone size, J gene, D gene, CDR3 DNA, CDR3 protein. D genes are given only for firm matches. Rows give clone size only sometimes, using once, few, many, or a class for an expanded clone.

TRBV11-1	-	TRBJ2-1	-	TGTGTCAGCACCATCGGGCCCGGGTTACGCTCCTATAATGAGCAGTTCTTC	CVSTIGPGLRSYNEQFF
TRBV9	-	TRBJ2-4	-	TGTGCCAGCGGCGCCAGTGGGAGGCGAAGCATTCAGTACTTC	CASGASGRRSIQYF
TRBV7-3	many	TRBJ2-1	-	TGTGCCAGCAGCTTATCTGACGCACACAATGAGCAGTTCTTC	CASSLSDAHNEQFF
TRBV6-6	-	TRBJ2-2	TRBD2	TGTGCCAGCAGTCCGCACGTGGGACTAGCGGGGTCAACGAACACCGGGGAGCTGTTTTTT	CASSPHVGLAGSTNTGELFF
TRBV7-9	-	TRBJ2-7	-	TGTGCCAGCAGCTTGGGCTTGCCCGAGCAGTATTTC	CASSLGLPEQYF
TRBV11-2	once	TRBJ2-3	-	TGTGCCAGCAGTGCCCGCACAGATGCGCAGTATTTT	CASSARTDAQYF
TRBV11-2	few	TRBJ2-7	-	TGTGCCAGAAGCTTAACTTTCACGGAGGGAGACGAGCAGTACTTC	CARSLTFTEGDEQYF
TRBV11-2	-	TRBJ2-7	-	TGTGCCAACAGCTTAGATCTGGGGACGGGAATCTACGAGCAGTACTTC	CANSLDLGTGIYEQYF
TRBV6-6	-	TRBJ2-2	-	TGTTCCAGCGGCAAAGATGCCGGATACACCGGGGAGCTGTTTTTT	CSSGKDAGYTGELFF
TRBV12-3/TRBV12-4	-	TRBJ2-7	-	TGTACCAGCAATTTACAGGGCTACGAGCAGTACTTC	CTSNLQGYEQYF
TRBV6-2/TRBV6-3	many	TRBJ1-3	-	TGTGCCAGCGGTTACTCGGGACCGTGGTCGGACACTATATATTTT	CASGYSGPWSDTIYF
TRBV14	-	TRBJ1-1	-	TGTGCCAGCAGGCCCCTGGAGGGAAACACTGAAGCTTATTTT	CASRPLEGNTEAYF
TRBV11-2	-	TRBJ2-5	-	TGTACCAGCAGCTTCGAGTGGAACCAGATGGAGACCCAGTACTTC	CTSSFEWNQMETQYF
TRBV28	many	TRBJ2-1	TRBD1	TGTGCCAGCAGGGGGACAGGGGGAAGCTCCTACAATGAGCAGTTCTTC	CASRGTGGSSYNEQFF
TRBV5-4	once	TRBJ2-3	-	TGTGCCAGCAGCCCCGAGATTGTCCTAGTGGGATCAGATACACAGTATTTT	CASSPEIVLVGSDTQYF
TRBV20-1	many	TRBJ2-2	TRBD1	TGCAGTGCCCCGGGACAGGGGGCGGTCACCGGGGAGCTGTTTTTT	CSAPGQGAVTGELFF
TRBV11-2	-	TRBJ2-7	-	TGTGCCAGTAGCTTCGGAGAGGCTAGGGAGCAGTACTTC	CASSFGEAREQYF
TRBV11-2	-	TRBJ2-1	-	TGTGCCAGGAGCCCCTCCCATGATGAGCAGTTCTTC	CARSPSHDEQFF
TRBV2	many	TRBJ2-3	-	TGTGCCAGCAGCCTTAATTCTGCAGATACGCAGTATTTT	CASSLNSADTQYF
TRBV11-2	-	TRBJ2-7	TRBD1	TGTGCCAGTAGCTTAGATTCAGGGGGCGACAAGTACTTC	CASSLDSGGDKYF
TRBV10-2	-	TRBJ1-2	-	TGCGCCAGCACCTGGACAGCCTATGGCTACACATTC	CASTWTAYGYTF
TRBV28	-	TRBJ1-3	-	TGTGACAGCAGTCAAGGGTACACCATATATTTT	CDSSQGYTIYF
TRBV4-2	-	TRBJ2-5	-	TGTGACAGCAGCCAAGGGATAGCTTTAGATACCCAGTATTTC	CDSSQGIALDTQYF
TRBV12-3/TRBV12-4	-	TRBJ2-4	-	TGTGCCAGCAACATCACAGCGGGCAAAAACATTCAGTACTTC	CASNITAGKNIQYF
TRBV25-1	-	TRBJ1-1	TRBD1	TGTGCCAGCAGGGGACAGATGAACACTAAAGCTTTCTTT	CASRGQMNTKAFF
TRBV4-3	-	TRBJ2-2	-	TGCACCAGCAGCCAAAACCCTGAAGGAAACCCCGGTGAGCTGTTTTTT	CTSSQNPEGNPGELFF
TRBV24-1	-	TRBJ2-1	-	TGTGCTACCAGTGATTCTGCACCGCCGGTCCACAATGAGCAGTTCTTC	CATSDSAPPVHNEQFF
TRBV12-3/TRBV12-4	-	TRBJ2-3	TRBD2	TGTGCCAGCAGTCTCAGGGTGAGCGGGAGAGATACGCAGTATTTT	CASSLRVSGRDTQYF
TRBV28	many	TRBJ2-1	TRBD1	TGTGCCAGCAAGACAGGGTTGGGTCAGTACAATGAGCAGTTCTTC	CASKTGLGQYNEQFF
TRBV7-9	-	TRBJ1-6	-	TGTGCCATCAGGAGAGAGGGGGAAACTTCACCCTTCCACTTT	CAIRREGETSPFHF
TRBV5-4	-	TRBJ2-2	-	TGTGCCAGCAGCTTACAGGGCTTGGAGTCCGGAGAGCTGTTTTTT	CASSLQGLESGELFF
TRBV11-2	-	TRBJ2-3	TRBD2	TGTGCCAACAGCTGGGGGGGAACCACAAATACGCAGTATTTT	CANSWGGTTNTQYF
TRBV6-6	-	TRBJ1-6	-	TGCGCCAGCAGTTATGGGGACCGGTATTCACCCCTCCACTTT	CASSYGDRYSPLHF
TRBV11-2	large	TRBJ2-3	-	TGTGCCAGCAGCCGACAACCCATCAACCCCACAGATACGCAGTATTTT	CASSRQPINPTDTQYF
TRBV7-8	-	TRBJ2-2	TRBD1	TGTGCCAGCAGCCCGGGACAGGGGAGACCACACTCCAGGGAGCTGTTTTTT	CASSPGQGRPHSRELFF
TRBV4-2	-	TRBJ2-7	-	TGTGCCAGCAGCCAATACGAACTGGCGGGAATCGGGTCCTACGAGCAGTACTTC	CASSQYELAGIGSYEQYF